These 4 T cell receptor beta chains share one sample of origin, sequenced in a study of CD8+CD57+ T cells in acquired aplastic anemia. Both TCR beta VDJ combination and CDR3 sequence profiling were carried out. Genomic DNA was the template for this profiling. TCRdb independently ran MiXCR on the reads; one entry per CDR3 protein. The table shows hundreds of thousands of distinct CDR3 sequences, with around 72% occurring only once. Specimen: sorted CD4+, CD8+, or CD8+CD57+ T cells (not recorded which) from PBMCs. Receptors originate from a human donor in good health, serving as a control.

The rearrangement links TRBV25-1 to TRBJ2-5; possibly TRBD2 for D (6 bases). CDR3 size: 16 residues. The V gene lost 3 bases and the J gene lost 4 bases, with 18 bases spanning the gap. Germline V gene lookup returns CDR1 MGHDK and CDR2 SYGVNS. The CDR3, as DNA: TGTGCCAGCAGTGACCCCGACCGCCAGGGAGGAGAGACCCAGTACTTC. It encodes CASSDPDRQGGETQYF.

Notes on this clonotype: The CDR3 does not end in the conserved phenylalanine or tryptophan, so this is likely a read error. The limits of the CDR3 on the DNA are not certain, so only TCRdb's listed CDR3 is given. V and J are TRBV7-2 and TRBJ1-2. From its first to its last residue, the CDR3 has 13 amino acids. Germline-derived CDR1 and CDR2 are SGHTA and FQGNSA. The CDR3 protein is CASSPTETTSSTS.

The V and J genes are TRBV20-1 and TRBJ2-1, with 8 bases aligning to TRBD1. Germline V lookup: CDR1 DFQATT, CDR2 SNEGSKA (reference sequence). The CDR3 totals 14 residues. V lost 7 bases, J lost 8 bases, and 13 bases stayed unmatched. CDR3 amino acids: CSVGPGQEFHEQFF. The CDR3 DNA reads as TGCAGTGTCGGACCGGGACAGGAATTTCATGAGCAGTTCTTC.

This sequence joins TRBV6-1 and TRBJ1-4; maybe TRBD1 (6 bases). Looked up from germline, CDR1 is MNHNS and CDR2 is SASEGT. The CDR3 runs to 15 residues. V lost 4 bases and J lost 8, with 17 bases in between. The CDR3 nucleotides read TGTGCCAGCAGTGCCGACAGGCGGGGTGACGAAAAACTGTTTTTT. Its translation: CASSADRRGDEKLFF.